The 3 T cell receptor beta chains below were found in one sample sequenced in a study of blood T cell repertoires in COVID-19. Here immunoSEQ multiplex PCR was the method, and the copy in TCRdb shows in-frame clones only, minus some. The sample shows a few hundred thousand clones, 89% of them seen only once. Material: PBMCs or T cells enriched from blood (not recorded which). The receptor source for this set is a woman in her forties who had recovered from COVID-19.

This clone came up once. This chain joins TRBV4-3 and TRBJ2-7, with TRBD2 identical over 7 bases. With V trimmed by 0 bases and J by 1 base, 9 bases remained unmatched. This CDR3 is built from 17 residues. Germline V gene lookup returns CDR1 LGHNA and CDR2 YSLEER. The DNA of the CDR3 is TGCGCCAGCAGCCAAGATCTGCCTAGCGGCTTGTCCTACGAGCAGTACTTC. Residues: CASSQDLPSGLSYEQYF.

This chain joins TRBV7-6 and TRBJ1-1; D remains unclear. This CDR3 contains 13 residues. The germline V gene encodes CDR1 SGHVS and CDR2 FNYEAQ. V dropped 5 bases and J dropped 4 bases, with 11 bases sitting between them. Here the CDR3 DNA reads TGTGCCAGCAGCGCCACCCGGGGCACTGAAGCTTTCTTT. This translates into CASSATRGTEAFF.

This chain links TRBV6-5 with TRBJ1-2; tentatively, D is TRBD1 (6 bases). The CDR3 runs to 13 residues. Germline CDR1 MNHEY, CDR2 SVGAGI. The V end was cut by 6 bases, the J end by 4 bases, with 12 bases between. CDR3 sequence: CASRQGSIYGYTF. The CDR3 region has the DNA TGTGCCAGCAGACAGGGCAGCATCTATGGCTACACCTTC.